A single sample gave rise to the 10 T cell receptor beta chains below, sequenced in a study of blood T cells in healthy people across ages. Primed by a sample-barcoded 5' primer and a J-beta primer mix, a second PCR proceeded for roughly 6 to 12 cycles. TCRdb ran MiXCR on the 5' RACE reads and lists one entry per CDR3 protein. In the table there are fewer than 950,000 distinct CDR3 sequences, 36% of which are singletons. Sequencing input: blood. All receptors derive from a man in his late teens or twenties in good health.

At least ten counts were recorded for this clonotype. The chain uses TRBV4-2 and TRBJ1-6; 10 nucleotides align to TRBD1. The germline V gene encodes CDR1 LGHNA and CDR2 YNFKEQ. The CDR3 contains 18 residues. V shed 0 bases and J 8 bases; nucleotides not matched to a gene: 10. The CDR3, as DNA: TGTGCCAGCAGCCAAGAGGGGGTCCCGACAGGGGGCTATTCACCCCTCCACTTT. Protein sequence: CASSQEGVPTGGYSPLHF.

This chain connects TRBV7-2 to TRBJ2-3, with D possibly matching TRBD2 (6 bases). Germline values: CDR1 SGHTA, CDR2 FQGNSA. CDR3 length: 16 residues. V was shortened by 2 bases and J by 5 bases, with 17 bases between the two germline ends. CDR3: CASSLNGGDQGDTQYF. DNA for the CDR3: TGTGCCAGCAGCTTAAACGGCGGGGATCAAGGAGATACGCAGTATTTT.

The chain links TRBV5-1 to TRBJ2-3; 8 nucleotides align to TRBD2. V dropped 4 bases and J dropped 10; count of bases not matched to a gene: 14. This CDR3 spans 15 amino acids. Germline CDR1 is SGHRS and CDR2 is YFSETQ. The CDR3 DNA reads TGCGCCAGCAGCGCCAGCGGGGGCCCCGTTTCCCCGCAGTATTTT. This encodes CASSASGGPVSPQYF.

This clonotype was observed a few times. The chain carries TRBV7-6 and TRBJ2-1; 12 nucleotides agree with TRBD2. V gave up 5 bases and J gave up 5 bases; unmatched junction bases: 10. Germline V gene data show CDR1 as SGHVS and CDR2 as FNYEAQ. This CDR3 comprises 17 residues. CDR3 region: CASSPRLAGALNNEQFF. The CDR3 DNA reads as TGTGCCAGCAGCCCCCGACTAGCGGGGGCCCTGAACAATGAGCAGTTCTTC.

This rearrangement joins TRBV12-3 or TRBV12-4 to TRBJ2-7; no firm D call. The CDR3 is 13 amino acids. V lost 5 bases, J lost 5 bases, and 13 bases lay in between. The CDR3 sequence is CASSVRDWNEQYF. Written as DNA, the CDR3 is TGTGCCAGCAGTGTCAGAGATTGGAACGAGCAGTACTTC.

This clonotype was observed a single time. The chain employs TRBV6-1 and TRBJ1-1, with TRBD1 as a possible D gene (5 bases). Trimming removed 5 bases at V and 6 bases at J, with 13 bases between. The CDR3 runs 13 residues. The V gene's germline CDR1 is MNHNS and CDR2 SASEGT. CDR3 residues: CASSQGAGAEAFF. The CDR3 DNA sequence: TGTGCCAGCAGTCAAGGGGCAGGAGCTGAAGCTTTCTTT.

The gene calls are TRBV20-1 and TRBJ1-2, with unresolved D. CDR3 size: 14 residues. The V end was cut by 0 bases, the J end by 2 bases, with 10 bases between. Germline V gene lookup returns CDR1 DFQATT and CDR2 SNEGSKA (reference sequence). Written as DNA, the CDR3 is TGCAGTGCTAGAGATCTTATAACAAACTATGGCTACACCTTC. Translating it yields CSARDLITNYGYTF.

The V call is TRBV12-3 or TRBV12-4, the J call TRBJ1-1; D gene unclear. The CDR3 is made up of 14 amino acids. V lost 2 bases, J lost 4 bases, and 11 bases lay in between. CDR3 DNA: TGTGCCAGCAGTTTAAAAAGGGTTAGCACTGAAGCTTTCTTT. This sequence encodes CASSLKRVSTEAFF.

This chain uses TRBV20-1 with TRBJ2-7; the D gene is possibly TRBD1 (6 bases). Germline V gene lookup returns CDR1 DFQATT and CDR2 SNEGSKA (reference sequence). V was clipped by 5 bases and J by 2 bases, with 10 bases between them. The CDR3 runs 12 residues. The CDR3 is CSASGQTYEQYF. DNA for the CDR3: TGCAGTGCTTCAGGACAGACCTACGAGCAGTACTTC.

The chain has TRBV12-3 or TRBV12-4 and TRBJ2-1, with TRBD2 matching 8 bases. The CDR3 is made up of 14 amino acids. Unmatched junction bases numbered 3, after V lost 3 bases and J lost 5 bases. The CDR3 DNA is TGTGCCAGCAGTTTCGGACTAGCCGACAATGAGCAGTTCTTC. It encodes CASSFGLADNEQFF.